This T cell receptor beta chain is from a study of OX40 agonist ivuxolimab in advanced cancers. Sequencing was performed with immunoSEQ multiplex PCR; in TCRdb, only in-frame clones are kept and a portion is missing. The sample holds about 63,000 clones, roughly nine tenths seen once. The specimen comprised CD4+ or CD8+ T cells sorted from blood, sampled in a trial of the OX40 agonist ivuxolimab. The receptor's source is an adult with an advanced solid tumor such as melanoma, head and neck, liver or kidney cancer.

The CDR3 loop is CASSAPGQRGYEQYF. As DNA, the CDR3 is TGTGCCAGCAGCGCTCCCGGGCAACGGGGGTACGAGCAGTACTTC. J is TRBJ2-7 and V is TRBV13; possibly TRBD2 for D (6 bases). The germline CDR1 and CDR2 sequences are PRHDT and FYEKMQ (reference sequence). This CDR3 is 15 amino acids long. With 5 bases removed from V and 4 bases from J, the gap between germline ends came to 18 bases.